This T cell receptor beta chain comes out of a study of cytomegalovirus exposure and HLA in healthy donors. Study background: Across about 400 genotyped donors, 81% landed in the Caucasian-associated ancestry cluster.

At sampling all donors were nominally healthy, likely with unrecorded immune exposures. Germline V gene sequence: CDR1 SGDLS, CDR2 YYNGEE. This CDR3 has 12 amino acids. Trimming left V 4 bases short and J 8 bases short, with 7 bases between. Study-level results: The study listed roughly 150 cytomegalovirus-associated TCR beta chains. Certain indistinguishable V segments, among them TRBV6-2 and TRBV6-3, were excluded.

With regard to this clone: The antigen remains unidentified.

It was with 60 Vbeta and 13 Jbeta primers that the PCR ran. The method was immunoSEQ multiplex PCR; TCRdb's version includes in-frame clones alone and lacks a portion of them. The repertoire holds about 130,000 clones, with roughly four fifths as singletons. The receptor's source is a male donor in good health and CMV-seronegative. The chain is built from TRBV9 and TRBJ1-6; D is undetermined. Sample: PBMCs. The CDR3 DNA reads TGTGCCAGCAGCAATTCAGATTCACCCCTCCACTTT. Translated: CASSNSDSPLHF.